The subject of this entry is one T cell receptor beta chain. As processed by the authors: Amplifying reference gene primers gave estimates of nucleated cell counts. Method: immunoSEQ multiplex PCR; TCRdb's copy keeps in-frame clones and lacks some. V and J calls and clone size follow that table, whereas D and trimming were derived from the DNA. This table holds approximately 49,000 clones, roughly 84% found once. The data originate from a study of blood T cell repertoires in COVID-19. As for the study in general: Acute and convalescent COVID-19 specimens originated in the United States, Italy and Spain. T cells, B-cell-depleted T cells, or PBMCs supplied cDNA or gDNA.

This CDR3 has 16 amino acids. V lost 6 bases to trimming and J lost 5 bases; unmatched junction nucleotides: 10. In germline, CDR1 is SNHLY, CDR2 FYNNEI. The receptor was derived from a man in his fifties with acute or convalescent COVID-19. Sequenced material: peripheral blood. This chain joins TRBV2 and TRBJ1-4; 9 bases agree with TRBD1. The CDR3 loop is CASRRRRQGGNEKLFF. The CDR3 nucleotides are TGTGCCAGCAGGCGCAGAAGACAGGGGGGCAATGAAAAACTGTTTTTT. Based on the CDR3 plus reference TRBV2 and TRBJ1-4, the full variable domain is EPEVTQTPSHQVTQMGQEVILRCVPISNHLYFYWYRQILGQKVEFLVSFYNNEISEKSEIFDDQFSVERPDGSNFTLKIRSTKLEDSAMYFCASRRRRQGGNEKLFFGSGTQLSVL.